This entry features one TCR beta chain sequence. Produced via immunoSEQ multiplex PCR; TCRdb's table is partial and in-frame only. The sample holds roughly 100,000 clones, around 81% seen once. This sample is part of a study of blood T cell repertoires in COVID-19. Germline CDR1 and CDR2: LGHDT and YNNKEL (reference sequence). CDR3 length: 17 residues. The trim removed 2 bases at V and 5 bases at J, leaving 12 bases unmatched. The clonotype originates from a man in his 60s with acute or convalescent COVID-19. What was sequenced was peripheral blood. The gene calls are TRBV3-1 (or the pseudogene TRBV3-2) and TRBJ2-3, with 8 positions matching TRBD1. CDR3 in DNA: TGTGCCAGCAGCCAACAAACCGTAGGACAGGGAGAAGATACGCAGTATTTT. It encodes CASSQQTVGQGEDTQYF.